One sample yielded the 12 T cell receptor beta chains listed below, sequenced in a study of blood T cell repertoires in COVID-19. Repertoires were generated with immunoSEQ multiplex PCR, while TCRdb's copy carries only in-frame clones and drops some. In the table there are about 250,000 clones, almost 85% of which are singletons. Material: PBMCs or T cells enriched from blood (not recorded which). The receptors were gathered from a woman aged 45-65 years with acute COVID-19.

In this sample, this clone turned up once. This chain links TRBV29-1 with TRBJ2-7; the match to TRBD1 covers 7 bases. Per the germline V gene, CDR1 is SQVTM and CDR2 is ANQGSEA. The CDR3 runs to 12 residues. The CDR3 protein is CSYRQGVYEQYF. The CDR3 coding sequence is TGCAGTTACCGACAGGGAGTATACGAGCAGTACTTC.

The V call is TRBV27, the J call TRBJ1-6; the D is unclear. Trimming left V 3 bases short and J 10 bases short, with 10 bases between. The CDR3 runs 13 residues. CDR1 is MNHEY, CDR2 SMNVEV, per germline (reference sequence). The CDR3 DNA is TGTGCCAGCAGTTTGGCGGCAAGGTCACCCCTCCACTTT. Encoded protein: CASSLAARSPLHF.

The chain links TRBV25-1 to TRBJ2-7, with TRBD2 identical over 7 bases. Germline CDR1 MGHDK, CDR2 SYGVNS. V was pared by 8 bases and J by 6 bases, with 4 bases of the junction left unmatched. The CDR3 is made up of 11 amino acids. CDR3 nucleotides: TGTGCCAGCGGGGAGGGAGGCGAGCAGTACTTC. It specifies CASGEGGEQYF.

This sequence joins TRBV24-1 and TRBJ1-2; TRBD1 is a possible D gene (6 bases). V was trimmed by 2 bases and J by 6 bases, leaving 12 bases between them. The CDR3 has 14 residues. CDR1 KGHDR and CDR2 SFDVKD come from the germline V gene. CDR3 DNA sequence: TGTGCCACCAGTGATTCGAGAACAGGGCATGGCTACACCTTC. Translating it yields CATSDSRTGHGYTF.

The V and J genes are TRBV7-2 and TRBJ2-7, with 9 bases lining up with TRBD2. The trim removed 6 bases at V and 1 base at J, leaving 4 bases unmatched. Germline CDR1 reads SGHTA; CDR2 reads FQGNSA. This CDR3 comprises 14 residues. The CDR3 DNA reads TGTGCCAGCAGTGAGGCGGGGGGGTCCTACGAGCAGTACTTC. Amino acid sequence: CASSEAGGSYEQYF.

This clone was recorded once. DNA for the CDR3: TGTGCCAGCACGGGGGGCGCATACTATGGCTACACCTTC. Its translation: CASTGGAYYGYTF. The V gene is TRBV7-2, the J gene TRBJ1-2; possibly TRBD1 for D (6 bases). Trimming took off 7 bases at V and 3 bases at J, with 12 bases between the two ends. From germline, CDR1 is SGHTA and CDR2 FQGNSA. The CDR3 runs 13 residues.

The J gene is TRBJ2-2, the V gene TRBV6-5, with 10 bases that match TRBD2. The CDR3 is 15 residues long. With V trimmed by 5 bases and J by 7 bases, 7 bases remained unmatched. Germline values: CDR1 MNHEY, CDR2 SVGAGI. CDR3: CASSPGLAAGGELFF. The CDR3 DNA is TGTGCCAGCAGTCCCGGACTAGCGGCCGGCGGGGAGCTGTTTTTT.

This clone was picked up a small number of times. This CDR3 is also generated by other DNA sequences in the sample. The genes are TRBV4-3 and TRBJ1-2; TRBD1 matches 9 bases. This CDR3 spans 15 amino acids. Germline-derived CDR1 and CDR2 are LGHNA and YSLEER. With 2 bases clipped from V and 8 bases from J, the junction kept 9 bases outside the gene matches. CDR3 sequence (DNA): TGCGCCAGCAGCCAATCAACCGGGACAGGGAACGGCTACACCTTC. It codes for CASSQSTGTGNGYTF.

The rearrangement joins TRBV23-1 to TRBJ1-1; unclear D gene. TRBV23-1 is classed as an ORF, of uncertain function. The CDR3 totals 13 residues. V was cut by 7 bases and J by 5 bases, with 14 bases left in between. The CDR3 sequence: CASTLDTGTEAFF. In nucleotides, the CDR3 is TGCGCCAGCACCCTTGACACCGGAACTGAAGCTTTCTTT.

The chain employs TRBV2 and TRBJ1-2; 7 positions match TRBD1. The CDR3 length is 12 residues. The trim removed 5 bases at V and 8 bases at J, leaving 5 bases unmatched. Germline CDR1 is SNHLY and CDR2 is FYNNEI. The CDR3 region has the DNA TGTGCCAGCAGTTATCAGGGGGTCGGCTACACCTTC. This codes for CASSYQGVGYTF.

The chain has TRBV30 and TRBJ1-2; 8 bases match TRBD1. With V trimmed by 4 bases and J by 6 bases, 16 bases remained unmatched. The CDR3 has 16 residues. The V gene's germline CDR1 is GTSNPN and CDR2 SVGIG (reference sequence). The DNA of the CDR3 is TGTGCCTGGATCCCCTCCCCTGGACAGGGTTGGAATGGCTACACCTTC. Protein sequence: CAWIPSPGQGWNGYTF.

The rearrangement links TRBV19 to TRBJ1-1; 8 bases fit TRBD1. The CDR3 has 15 residues. V lost 7 bases to trimming and J lost 7 bases; unmatched junction nucleotides: 14. Germline V gene sequence: CDR1 LNHDA, CDR2 SQIVND (reference sequence). CDR3 in amino acids: CASTHPGTGRIEAFF. The CDR3 coding sequence is TGTGCCAGTACCCACCCTGGGACAGGACGAATTGAAGCTTTCTTT.